This TCR beta chain is from a study of T cells after somatic rescue of genetic block. Libraries were prepared by immunoSEQ multiplex PCR; TCRdb keeps only in-frame clonotypes and omits some of them. The repertoire includes around 52,000 clones, approximately 96% of them detected once, and approximately 0.073% sits in the top ten. Germline V CDR1 and CDR2: MNHNY, SVGAGI (reference sequence). Trimming shortened V by 5 bases and J by 2 bases, and 11 bases separated the two germline ends. The CDR3 is 14 residues long. The sample consisted of peripheral blood mononuclear cells (PBMCs). The V call is TRBV6-6, the J call TRBJ2-3; no reliable D call. This clonotype originated in a child under two years old. CDR3 bases: TGTGCCAGCAGTGAGGCAGCTACCACAGATACGCAGTATTTT. It yields the protein CASSEAATTDTQYF.